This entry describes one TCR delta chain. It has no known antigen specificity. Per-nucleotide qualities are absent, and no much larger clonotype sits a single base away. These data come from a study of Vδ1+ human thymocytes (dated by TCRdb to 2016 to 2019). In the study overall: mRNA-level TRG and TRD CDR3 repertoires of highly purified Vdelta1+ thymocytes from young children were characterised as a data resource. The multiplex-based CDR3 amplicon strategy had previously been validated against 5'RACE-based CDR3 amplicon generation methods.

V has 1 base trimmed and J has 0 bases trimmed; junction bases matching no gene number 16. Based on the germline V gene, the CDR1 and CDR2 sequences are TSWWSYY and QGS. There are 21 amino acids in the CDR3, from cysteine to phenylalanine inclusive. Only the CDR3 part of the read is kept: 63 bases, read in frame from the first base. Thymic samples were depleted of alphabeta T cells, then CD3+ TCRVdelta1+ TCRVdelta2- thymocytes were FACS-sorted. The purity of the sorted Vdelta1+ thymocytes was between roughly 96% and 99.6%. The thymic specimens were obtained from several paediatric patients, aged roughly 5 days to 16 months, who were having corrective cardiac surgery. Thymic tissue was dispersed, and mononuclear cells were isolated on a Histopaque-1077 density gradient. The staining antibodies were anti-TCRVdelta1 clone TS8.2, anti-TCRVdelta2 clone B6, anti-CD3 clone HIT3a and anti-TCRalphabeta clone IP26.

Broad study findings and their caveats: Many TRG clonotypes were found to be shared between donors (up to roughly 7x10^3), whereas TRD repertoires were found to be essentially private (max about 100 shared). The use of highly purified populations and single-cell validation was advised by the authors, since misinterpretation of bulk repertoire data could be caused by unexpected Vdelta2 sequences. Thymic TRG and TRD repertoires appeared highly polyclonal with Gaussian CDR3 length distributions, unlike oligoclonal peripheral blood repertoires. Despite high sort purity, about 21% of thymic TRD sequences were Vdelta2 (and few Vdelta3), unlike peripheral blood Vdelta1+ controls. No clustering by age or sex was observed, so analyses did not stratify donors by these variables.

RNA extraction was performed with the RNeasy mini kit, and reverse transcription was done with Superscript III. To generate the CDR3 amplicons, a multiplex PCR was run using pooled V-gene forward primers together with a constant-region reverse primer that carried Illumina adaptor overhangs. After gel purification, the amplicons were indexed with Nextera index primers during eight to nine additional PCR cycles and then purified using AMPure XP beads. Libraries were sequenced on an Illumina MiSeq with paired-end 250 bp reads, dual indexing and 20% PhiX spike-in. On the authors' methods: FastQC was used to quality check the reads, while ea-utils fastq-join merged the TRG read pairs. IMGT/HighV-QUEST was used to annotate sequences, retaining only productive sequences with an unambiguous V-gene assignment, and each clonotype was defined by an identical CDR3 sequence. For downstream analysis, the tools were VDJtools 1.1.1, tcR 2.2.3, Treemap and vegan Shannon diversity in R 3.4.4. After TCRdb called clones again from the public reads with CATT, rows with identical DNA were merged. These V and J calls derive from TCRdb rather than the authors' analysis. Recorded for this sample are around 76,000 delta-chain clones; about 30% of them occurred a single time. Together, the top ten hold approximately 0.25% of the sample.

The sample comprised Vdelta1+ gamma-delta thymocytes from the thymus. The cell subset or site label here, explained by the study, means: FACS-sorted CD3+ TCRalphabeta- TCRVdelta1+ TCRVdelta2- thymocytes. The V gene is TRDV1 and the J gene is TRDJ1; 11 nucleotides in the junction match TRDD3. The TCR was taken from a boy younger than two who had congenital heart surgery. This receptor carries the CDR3 CALGEQRRDWGISPYTDKLIF. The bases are TGTGCTCTTGGGGAACAACGTAGGGACTGGGGGATAAGCCCGTACACCGATAAACTCATCTTT.